Listed below are T cell receptor beta chains from one sample, sequenced in a study of cytomegalovirus exposure and HLA in healthy donors. Clones were read by immunoSEQ multiplex PCR, and TCRdb kept only the in-frame ones, dropping some. The data include some 200,000 clones; the top ten clones carry approximately 6.9%. The sequenced sample was PBMCs. All receptors come from a man aged 30 to 39 in good health and CMV-seronegative. The CDR3 runs from the conserved cysteine through the conserved F or W. Each record gives: CDR3 length, V gene, J gene, CDR3 protein.

len: 15
v_gene: TRBV6-5
j_gene: TRBJ1-2
CDR3aa: CASSYSFGGLGAPTF

len: 15
v_gene: TRBV25-1
j_gene: TRBJ1-1
CDR3aa: CASSGQLGMNTEAFF

len: 16
v_gene: TRBV5-4
j_gene: TRBJ2-3
CDR3aa: CASSPGTSGVTDTQYF

len: 14
v_gene: TRBV30
j_gene: TRBJ2-2
CDR3aa: CAWNMGPVTGELFF

len: 16
v_gene: TRBV5-4
j_gene: TRBJ2-3
CDR3aa: CASPAIGGGLGDTQYF

len: 16
v_gene: TRBV27
j_gene: TRBJ2-7
CDR3aa: CASSLSGGHLQYEQYF

len: 15
v_gene: TRBV12-5
j_gene: TRBJ2-3
CDR3aa: CASGRTADLTDTQYF

len: 13
v_gene: TRBV5-4
j_gene: TRBJ2-7
CDR3aa: CASSRTNSYEQYF

len: 16
v_gene: TRBV4-3
j_gene: TRBJ2-3
CDR3aa: CASSQDFRGLGDTQYF

len: 14
v_gene: TRBV6-6
j_gene: TRBJ2-7
CDR3aa: CASSYSTVRGEQYF

len: 16
v_gene: TRBV27
j_gene: TRBJ1-2
CDR3aa: CASSSSRQTFNYGYTF

len: 15
v_gene: TRBV25-1
j_gene: TRBJ2-3
CDR3aa: CASGSLAGGKDTQYF

len: 14
v_gene: TRBV27
j_gene: TRBJ2-7
CDR3aa: CASSFEQGPYEQYF

len: 15
v_gene: TRBV28
j_gene: TRBJ2-7
CDR3aa: CASSTPGQGSYEQYF

len: 14
v_gene: TRBV2
j_gene: TRBJ1-4
CDR3aa: CASRSAVRTEKLFF

len: 15
v_gene: TRBV6-5
j_gene: TRBJ1-1
CDR3aa: CASSGTTGGITEAFF

len: 16
v_gene: TRBV11-2
j_gene: TRBJ1-2
CDR3aa: CASSSDIAGGAGGYTF

len: 13
v_gene: TRBV19
j_gene: TRBJ2-7
CDR3aa: CASSIQGFYEQYF

len: 12
v_gene: TRBV7-9
j_gene: TRBJ2-7
CDR3aa: CASSSGVYEQYF

len: 14
v_gene: TRBV5-6
j_gene: TRBJ2-7
CDR3aa: CASSVIQQGYEQYF

len: 14
v_gene: TRBV7-2
j_gene: TRBJ2-7
CDR3aa: CASSLVRGGYEQYF

len: 18
v_gene: TRBV9
j_gene: TRBJ1-3
CDR3aa: CASSVGTGGHASGNTIYF

len: 15
v_gene: TRBV10-3
j_gene: TRBJ2-1
CDR3aa: CATLRTSGRDNEQFF

len: 16
v_gene: TRBV14
j_gene: TRBJ2-5
CDR3aa: CASSPSVGAQWETQYF

len: 13
v_gene: TRBV5-4
j_gene: -
CDR3aa: CASSPTGDYEQYF

len: 15
v_gene: TRBV19
j_gene: TRBJ2-1
CDR3aa: CASSPGELSYNEQFF

len: 16
v_gene: TRBV5-5
j_gene: TRBJ2-2
CDR3aa: CASSTLTGASTGELFF

len: 12
v_gene: TRBV19
j_gene: TRBJ2-7
CDR3aa: CASGRGTYEQYF

len: 15
v_gene: TRBV6-5
j_gene: TRBJ1-1
CDR3aa: CASSPGDIMNTEAFF

len: 15
v_gene: TRBV10-3
j_gene: TRBJ2-5
CDR3aa: CAISDVTGGKETQYF

len: 18
v_gene: TRBV9
j_gene: TRBJ2-7
CDR3aa: CASSPPPGLAVLSYEQYF

len: 14
v_gene: TRBV28
j_gene: TRBJ2-7
CDR3aa: CASTLGTGNYEQYF

len: 16
v_gene: TRBV9
j_gene: TRBJ2-7
CDR3aa: CASSVGDRSPSGEQYF

len: 15
v_gene: TRBV29-1
j_gene: TRBJ2-2
CDR3aa: CSQGTGGTNTGELFF

len: 15
v_gene: TRBV28
j_gene: TRBJ1-2
CDR3aa: CASRTGASGNYGYTF

len: 15
v_gene: TRBV7-9
j_gene: TRBJ2-3
CDR3aa: CASSIGLAETDTQYF

len: 15
v_gene: TRBV6-6
j_gene: -
CDR3aa: CASSPQEGALHEQYF

len: 17
v_gene: TRBV19
j_gene: TRBJ2-1
CDR3aa: CASSTEGGPGSYNEQFF

len: 14
v_gene: TRBV28
j_gene: TRBJ2-7
CDR3aa: CASTFVRGFYEQYF

len: 13
v_gene: TRBV11-3
j_gene: TRBJ1-1
CDR3aa: CASSPTVNTEAFF

len: 12
v_gene: TRBV5-1
j_gene: TRBJ2-3
CDR3aa: CASSESTDTQYF

len: 15
v_gene: TRBV9
j_gene: TRBJ2-1
CDR3aa: CASSVQADSYNEQFF

len: 14
v_gene: TRBV5-8
j_gene: TRBJ2-7
CDR3aa: CASSSSRMRYEQYF

len: 16
v_gene: TRBV19
j_gene: TRBJ2-7
CDR3aa: CASSLRGTGTVTEQYF

len: 13
v_gene: TRBV7-2
j_gene: TRBJ2-7
CDR3aa: CASNIGGSYEQYF

len: 13
v_gene: TRBV10-1
j_gene: TRBJ2-5
CDR3aa: CASSGSSAETQYF

len: 15
v_gene: TRBV29-1
j_gene: TRBJ1-1
CDR3aa: CSVVLLDILNTEAFF

len: 17
v_gene: TRBV25-1
j_gene: TRBJ2-3
CDR3aa: CASSSYRTSGIDDTQYF

len: 15
v_gene: TRBV5-1
j_gene: TRBJ1-6
CDR3aa: CASSLAGQGGSPLHF

len: 13
v_gene: TRBV6-4
j_gene: TRBJ2-1
CDR3aa: CASGGPGYNEQFF

len: 16
v_gene: TRBV7-9
j_gene: TRBJ2-7
CDR3aa: CASSLARTGWLGEQYF

len: 12
v_gene: TRBV6-5
j_gene: TRBJ2-7
CDR3aa: CASTIQGGEQYF

len: 15
v_gene: TRBV6-1
j_gene: TRBJ2-3
CDR3aa: CASSPLAGDADTQYF

len: 13
v_gene: TRBV29-1
j_gene: TRBJ1-5
CDR3aa: CSAGQGFDQPQHF

len: 15
v_gene: TRBV5-4
j_gene: TRBJ2-3
CDR3aa: CASSLSSGRGNTQYF

len: 14
v_gene: TRBV11-2
j_gene: TRBJ2-5
CDR3aa: CASSYRGSFETQYF

len: 15
v_gene: TRBV5-1
j_gene: -
CDR3aa: CASSLDTSGVYEQYF